These T cell receptor beta chains were read from a single sample in a study of T cell repertoires in cytomegalovirus infection. TCRdb re-called the reads with MiXCR, one entry per CDR3 protein. The sample carries about 220,000 distinct CDR3 sequences, about 38% recorded once. No cognate antigen is known for these TCRs. Specimen: CD8+ T cells from cultured PBMCs, collected from culture after CMV antigen stimulation. The receptors derive from a human donor in good health (CMV status not recorded). Some clones in this sample may be carry-over from other donors' samples. CDR3s include the opening cysteine and the closing phenylalanine or tryptophan. The order of the fields is D gene, V gene, J gene, clone size, CDR3 DNA, CDR3 protein. D genes are given only for firm matches. Rows give clone size only sometimes, using once, few, many, or a class for an expanded clone.

>-|TRBV27|TRBJ1-2|few
TGTGCCAGCAGTTCCGGGGAGCGCAGGGGAGACGCTGGCTACACCTTC
CASSSGERRGDAGYTF
>TRBD1|TRBV11-3|TRBJ2-5|few
TGTGCCAGCTCCTATCCCGGACAGGGGGAGACCCAGTACTTC
CASSYPGQGETQYF
>TRBD1|TRBV15|TRBJ1-5|-
TGTGCCACCAGCAGCGACAGGGCTCATCAGCCCCAGCATTTT
CATSSDRAHQPQHF
>TRBD2|TRBV7-9|TRBJ2-2|few
TGTGCCAGCAGCAACCCGACTAGCGGAAACACCGGGGAGCTGTTTTTT
CASSNPTSGNTGELFF
>TRBD1|TRBV7-9|TRBJ2-7|few
TGTGCCAGCAGCTTGGTCATGGGACAGGGCTACGAGCAGTACTTC
CASSLVMGQGYEQYF
>TRBD2|TRBV9|TRBJ2-1|many
TGTGCCAGCAGCGCGACGTTGACTAGCGGGAGGGGGTATGAGCAGTTCTTC
CASSATLTSGRGYEQFF
>-|TRBV12-3/TRBV12-4|TRBJ2-3|few
TGTGCCAGCAGTTTAACGTGGAATAAACGCACAGATACGCAGTATTTT
CASSLTWNKRTDTQYF
>TRBD1|TRBV27|TRBJ2-1|-
TGTGCCAGCAGTTTAAAGCCCGTGACCAGACAGGGTCGGCATGAGCAGTTCTTC
CASSLKPVTRQGRHEQFF
>-|TRBV29-1|TRBJ1-1|-
TGCAGCGTTCCTACAGGGAAGACTGAAGCTTTCTTT
CSVPTGKTEAFF
>TRBD2|TRBV2|TRBJ2-1|-
TGTGCCAGCAGCCCGGGACTAGCGGAGCGATACAATGAGCAGTTCTTC
CASSPGLAERYNEQFF
>TRBD2|TRBV27|TRBJ2-5|-
TGTGCCAGCAGTCCGGCGGGCTACGGACTAGCGGGAGTCGAGGAGACCCAGTACTTC
CASSPAGYGLAGVEETQYF
>TRBD1|TRBV9|TRBJ1-2|few
TGTGCCAGCAGCGTAGCCCCCGGGACAGCTAACTATGGCTACACCTTC
CASSVAPGTANYGYTF
>TRBD1|TRBV19|TRBJ1-1|few
TGTGCCAGTACCATCCAACAGGGGAAGGCGAACACTGAAGCTTTCTTT
CASTIQQGKANTEAFF
>TRBD1|TRBV7-6|TRBJ2-1|-
TGTGCCAGCAGCCCCAGGACAGGGGACAATGAGCAGTTCTTC
CASSPRTGDNEQFF
>-|TRBV6-1|TRBJ2-7|few
TGTGCCAGCAGTGAACGGGACAAGTCAACCTACGAGCAGTACTTC
CASSERDKSTYEQYF
>TRBD2|TRBV7-8|TRBJ2-7|many
TGTGCCAGCAGCCCCATTTCGACTAGCGCGTCCTACGAGCAGTACTTC
CASSPISTSASYEQYF
>-|TRBV28|TRBJ2-5|few
TGTGCCAGCAGTTTTACCGGTTTCATCGAGACCCAGTACTTC
CASSFTGFIETQYF
>-|TRBV7-8|TRBJ1-5|few
TGTGCCAGCAGTTCCTCCAAGATTGGCAATCAGCCCCAGCATTTT
CASSSSKIGNQPQHF
>-|TRBV20-1|TRBJ1-2|-
TGCAGTGCTAGAGAAGGACAGACTAACTATGGCTACACCTTC
CSAREGQTNYGYTF
>-|TRBV7-6|TRBJ1-3|-
TGTGCCAGCAGCTACACTCGGGGTCACACCATATATTTT
CASSYTRGHTIYF
>-|TRBV27|TRBJ2-2|many
TGTGCCAGCTTAAGGGTAAACACCGGGGAGCTGTTTTTT
CASLRVNTGELFF
>TRBD2|TRBV14|TRBJ2-3|-
TGTGCCAGCAGCCAAGAGGTCCTAGCGGGAGGGCCTTATCGCACAGATACGCAGTATTTT
CASSQEVLAGGPYRTDTQYF
>TRBD1|TRBV9|TRBJ2-7|-
TGTGCCAGCAGCGTAGATGGGACAGGGGGCTACGAGCAGTACTTC
CASSVDGTGGYEQYF
>TRBD2|TRBV7-8|TRBJ2-3|-
TGTGCCAGCAGTTCTAGCGGGGGGATCACAGATACGCAGTATTTT
CASSSSGGITDTQYF
>-|TRBV28|TRBJ2-2|few
TGTGCCAGCACGAGAATGGAGGGGACCGGGGAGCTGTTTTTT
CASTRMEGTGELFF
>-|TRBV7-3|TRBJ1-2|few
TGTGCCACCCGACAGGATAACTATGGCTACACCTTC
CATRQDNYGYTF
>-|TRBV11-2|TRBJ2-2|-
TGTGCCAGCAGCACCTGGGACGTATTGCCGGAGAACACCGGGGAGCTGTCTTTT
CASSTWDVLPENTGELSF
>TRBD1|TRBV20-1|TRBJ2-7|-
TGCAGTGCTCAGGACAGGGCCTCTTACGAGCAGTACTTC
CSAQDRASYEQYF
>TRBD2|TRBV5-3|TRBJ2-3|-
TGTGCCAGCAGGATCTATGAGGGACTAGTACAAGATACGCAGTATTTT
CASRIYEGLVQDTQYF
>-|TRBV6-1|TRBJ1-4|-
TGTGCCAGCAGTTCCTTTGCAGGACCACGTGAAAAACTGTTTTTT
CASSSFAGPREKLFF
>TRBD1|TRBV6-2/TRBV6-3|TRBJ1-6|-
TGTGCCAGCAGGAGAGACAGGGGCATTTCACCCCTCCACTTT
CASRRDRGISPLHF
>-|TRBV27|TRBJ1-5|-
TGTGCCACCCGCGAGGGTTGGGAACAGCCCCAGCATTTT
CATREGWEQPQHF
>TRBD2|TRBV7-9|TRBJ2-2|-
TGTGCCAGCAGCCCCTTAAGCGGGGACACCGGGGAGCTGTTTTTT
CASSPLSGDTGELFF
>TRBD2|TRBV7-6|TRBJ2-7|many
TGTGCCAGCAGCTTAAGGACTAGCGGGGGGGCCTACGAGCAGTACTTC
CASSLRTSGGAYEQYF
>-|TRBV7-9|TRBJ1-1|-
TGTGCCAGCAGCAGGGAGGAGAACACTGAAGCTTTCTTT
CASSREENTEAFF
>-|TRBV11-3|TRBJ2-1|many
TGTGCCAGCAGCTCCCCCCAGAGCTACAATGAGCAGTTCTTC
CASSSPQSYNEQFF
>-|TRBV7-8|TRBJ1-2|once
TGTGCCAGCAGCTTAGATGGGGTGGACGCAATAGATGGCTACACCTTC
CASSLDGVDAIDGYTF
>-|TRBV11-3|TRBJ2-1|few
TGTGCCAGCAGCCTCGGACCGCGTACGGATGAGCAGTTCTTC
CASSLGPRTDEQFF
>-|TRBV4-1|TRBJ1-2|many
TGCGCCAGCAGCACGACAGGATCGGTTGGCTACACCTTC
CASSTTGSVGYTF
>-|TRBV23-1|TRBJ1-2|-
TGCGCCAGCTCACCGCCCCACGGGCAGTACTATGGCTACACCTTC
CASSPPHGQYYGYTF
>TRBD2|TRBV11-2|TRBJ2-5|-
TGTGCCAGCAGCGCGCAGGGACTAGCGGGAGAAGAGACCCAGTACTTC
CASSAQGLAGEETQYF
>-|TRBV7-6|TRBJ2-1|-
TGTGCCAGCAGCTTAGGGGTGGTTTCGGGGGAGCAGTTCTTC
CASSLGVVSGEQFF
>TRBD2|TRBV11-2|TRBJ2-2|once
TGTGCCAGCAGCTTATTCGGACTAGCGGGGGGTCGGAACACCGGGGAGCTGTTTTTT
CASSLFGLAGGRNTGELFF
>TRBD1|TRBV7-9|TRBJ1-3|few
TGTGCCAGCCCGCCGGGGCAGGGGGATGGAAACACCATATATTTT
CASPPGQGDGNTIYF
>-|TRBV9|TRBJ2-7|-
TGTGCCAGCAGCGTAGGGGACGGCCCGAGAGTATCCTACGAGCAGTACTTC
CASSVGDGPRVSYEQYF
>-|TRBV5-1|TRBJ2-5|-
TGCGCCAGCAGCTTGGCTGGGGATTGGGAGACCCAGTACTTC
CASSLAGDWETQYF
>-|TRBV5-6|TRBJ1-3|few
TGTGCCAGCAATTCTGGAAACACCATATATTTT
CASNSGNTIYF
>-|TRBV10-3|TRBJ2-7|-
TGTGCCATCAGCGGGGACTACGAGCAGTACTTC
CAISGDYEQYF
>TRBD1|TRBV6-1|TRBJ1-2|few
TGTGCCAGCAGTGAAAGGGACAGGGCGAACTATGGCTACACCTTC
CASSERDRANYGYTF
>-|TRBV10-3|TRBJ1-2|many
TGTGCCATCAGTGAGTCGACGGGGGACCTAACCTATGGCTACACCTTC
CAISESTGDLTYGYTF
>TRBD1|TRBV28|TRBJ2-7|-
TGTGCCAGCAGGCCACAGGGGGCGGGTAGCTCCTACGAGCAGTACTTC
CASRPQGAGSSYEQYF
>-|TRBV6-1|TRBJ2-3|-
TGTGCCAGCAGTGATACGGGGGATACGCAGTATTTT
CASSDTGDTQYF
>TRBD1|TRBV10-3|TRBJ1-1|-
TGTGCCATCAGTCCCGGGACAGGGGAAAGGTGGAACACTGAAGCTTTCTTT
CAISPGTGERWNTEAFF
>-|TRBV12-3/TRBV12-4|TRBJ1-1|few
TGTGCCAGCAGCCAAGTGGGGCGGGAGGTCACTGAAGCTTTCTTT
CASSQVGREVTEAFF
>-|TRBV15|TRBJ2-2|few
TGTGCCACCAGCAGAGATGTGGGGACCAAGAACACCGGGGAGCTGTTTTTT
CATSRDVGTKNTGELFF
>TRBD2|TRBV7-9|TRBJ2-3|-
TGTGCCAGCAGCTGGGAGGTAGCGGGAGATACGCAGTATTTT
CASSWEVAGDTQYF
>TRBD2|TRBV6-4|TRBJ2-1|-
TGTGCCAGCAGTGAGAGGCTAGCGGGGGGTTATGAGCAGTTCTTC
CASSERLAGGYEQFF
>-|TRBV7-3|TRBJ2-2|-
TGTGCCAGCAGCCCCGGGACACCGAACACCGGGGAGCTGTTTTTT
CASSPGTPNTGELFF